This T cell receptor beta chain was found in a study of CD8 T cells in Susac syndrome. From germline, CDR1 is SGHNT and CDR2 YYREEE (reference sequence). V was pared by 2 bases and J by 6 bases, with 11 bases between. The CDR3 has 14 residues. Reverse transcription of roughly 0.45 to 1 ug RNA was carried out with random hexamers. TCRdb processed the immunoSEQ multiplex PCR reads anew with MiXCR; each CDR3 protein has one entry. The sample yields about 140,000 distinct CDR3 sequences, approximately 93% seen once. Input material: CD4+ T cells from PBMCs. This clonotype was obtained from a human donor in good health. The chain carries TRBV5-4 and TRBJ1-4, with D perhaps matching TRBD1 (5 bases). CDR3 sequence reads: CASSLERDDEKLFF. The CDR3 DNA is TGTGCCAGCAGCTTAGAAAGGGACGATGAAAAACTGTTTTTT.